These 9 T cell receptor beta chains share one sample of origin, sequenced in a study of T cells in localized non-small cell lung cancer. Method: immunoSEQ multiplex PCR; TCRdb's copy keeps in-frame clones and lacks some. This sample yields around 20,000 clones, of which about nine tenths are seen a single time; around 2.5% belongs to the top ten. The sequencing used peripheral blood, collected before any cancer treatment. The receptors derive from a woman aged 40-75 years with stage I lung adenocarcinoma.

This clone was counted a single time. This chain uses TRBV5-6 with TRBJ1-1; no reliable D call. Trimming left V 4 bases short and J 10 bases short, with 14 bases between. CDR3 length equals 12 residues. CDR1 and CDR2 from the germline V gene are SGHDT and YYEEEE. CDR3 DNA sequence: TGTGCCAGCAGCCCAGGCCACCTAAGAGCTTTCTTT. Protein sequence: CASSPGHLRAFF.

The V gene is TRBV2, the J gene TRBJ2-2; D is unclear. V was cut by 8 bases and J by 5 bases, with 15 bases left in between. The CDR3 covers 14 residues. CDR1 and CDR2 (germline): SNHLY, FYNNEI. CDR3 bases: TGTGCCAGCGAGGCAGGAGTGGGGACCGGGGAGCTGTTTTTT. This gives the protein CASEAGVGTGELFF.

This clone showed up just once. The CDR3 here is CASSVQIDGNTIYF. The CDR3 DNA sequence: TGTGCCAGTAGCGTTCAGATCGATGGAAACACCATATATTTT. V usage is TRBV19 and J usage is TRBJ1-3; D is uncertain. Germline values: CDR1 LNHDA, CDR2 SQIVND (reference sequence). V dropped 6 bases and J dropped 3 bases, with 12 bases sitting between them. There are 14 residues in the CDR3. The whole variable domain, filled in from reference TRBV19 and TRBJ1-3, reads DGGITQSPKYLFRKEGQNVTLSCEQNLNHDAMYWYRQDPGQGLRLIYYSQIVNDFQKGDIAEGYSVSREKKESFPLTVTSAQKNPTAFYLCASSVQIDGNTIYFGEGSWLTVV.

The chain combines TRBV5-4 with TRBJ2-2, with D uncertain. The CDR3 runs to 13 residues. The germline V gene has CDR1 SGHNT and CDR2 YYREEE (reference sequence). The V end lost 0 bases, the J end lost 7 bases, and 7 bases lay between the germline ends. CDR3 loop: CASSLVEYGELFF. The CDR3 nucleotides read TGTGCCAGCAGCTTGGTGGAATACGGGGAGCTGTTTTTT.

V usage is TRBV19 and J usage is TRBJ1-6; D uncertain. The CDR3 has 15 amino acids. Trimming removed 1 base at V and 0 bases at J, with 4 bases between. Looked up from germline, CDR1 is LNHDA and CDR2 is SQIVND (reference sequence). The CDR3 protein is CASSIGGSYNSPLHF. CDR3 nucleotide sequence: TGTGCCAGTAGTATAGGGGGCTCCTATAATTCACCCCTCCACTTT.

The chain is built from TRBV28 and TRBJ1-2, with TRBD1 identical over 8 bases. CDR3 size: 14 residues. Germline loops: CDR1 MDHEN, CDR2 SYDVKM. V dropped 7 bases and J dropped 5; count of bases not matched to a gene: 9. CDR3 residues: CASIETGAGYGYTF. The CDR3 DNA is TGTGCCAGCATTGAGACAGGGGCCGGGTATGGCTACACCTTC.

This chain connects TRBV19 to TRBJ2-2; 7 bases agree with TRBD2. J was trimmed by 0 bases and V by 3 bases; bases with no gene match: 4. The CDR3 covers 16 residues. From germline, CDR1 is LNHDA and CDR2 SQIVND (reference sequence). Here the CDR3 reads CASSIGGSANTGELFF. In DNA, the CDR3 is TGTGCCAGTAGTATCGGGGGGTCCGCGAACACCGGGGAGCTGTTTTTT.

The V gene is TRBV15, the J gene TRBJ2-3; 7 nucleotides match TRBD2. This CDR3 comprises 16 residues. J was trimmed by 7 bases and V by 1 base; bases with no gene match: 11. In germline, CDR1 is LNHNV, CDR2 YYDKDF (reference sequence). CDR3 nucleotide sequence: TGTGCCACCAGCAGAGGGGAGGGGCGAATTAGTTATACGCAGTATTTT. This gives the protein CATSRGEGRISYTQYF. Together with reference TRBV15 and TRBJ2-3, the CDR3 gives the full variable domain: DAMVIQNPRYQVTQFGKPVTLSCSQTLNHNVMYWYQQKSSQAPKLLFHYYDKDFNNEADTPDNFQSRRPNTSFCFLDIRSPGLGDTAMYLCATSRGEGRISYTQYFGPGTRLTVL.

This sequence joins TRBV6-1 and TRBJ1-1; D possibly corresponds to TRBD1 (5 bases). CDR1 and CDR2 from the germline V gene are MNHNS and SASEGT. V lost 3 bases to trimming and J lost 1 base, with 24 bases between them. CDR3 size: 19 residues. The CDR3 DNA follows: TGTGCCAGCAGTGAGGTAGGGCCAGGGTTCCTGGGGACGAACACTGAAGCTTTCTTT. This translates into CASSEVGPGFLGTNTEAFF.